These T cell receptor beta chains were read from a single sample in a study of human T cells and chemical hapten exposure. TCRdb reprocessed the RACE reads via MiXCR and lists one record per CDR3 protein. The table lists roughly 38,000 distinct CDR3 sequences, 4% of them singletons. The specimen was whole blood, collected in connection with sensitization to the hapten diphenylcyclopropenone (DPC). These receptors were collected from a man in his fifties with alopecia areata. Some clones in this sample may be carry-over from other donors' samples. CDR3s include the opening cysteine and the closing phenylalanine or tryptophan. Fields, in order: J gene, clone size, V gene, D gene, CDR3 DNA, CDR3 protein. The D gene is left open where the match is weak. Some rows mark clone size as missing; the rest say once, few, many or name a class of expanded clone.

j_call: TRBJ2-1; clone_size: many; v_call: TRBV7-6; d_call: NA; cdr3_nt: TGTGCCAGCAGCTCAACCAGTTGGGGAACAGCGGACAATGAGCAGTTCTTC; cdr3_aa: CASSSTSWGTADNEQFF
j_call: TRBJ2-7; clone_size: many; v_call: TRBV25-1; d_call: TRBD1; cdr3_nt: TGTGCCAGCAGTGAATATATACAGGGGGCTGATGAGCAGTACTTC; cdr3_aa: CASSEYIQGADEQYF
j_call: TRBJ1-1; clone_size: many; v_call: TRBV5-1; d_call: NA; cdr3_nt: TGCGCCAGCAGCTTGGTTGAGGGCGCGAACACTGAAGCTTTCTTT; cdr3_aa: CASSLVEGANTEAFF
j_call: TRBJ2-1; clone_size: many; v_call: TRBV11-2; d_call: TRBD2; cdr3_nt: TGTGCCAGCAGCTTGGGCGGGGGACTAGACAATGAGCAGTTCTTC; cdr3_aa: CASSLGGGLDNEQFF
j_call: TRBJ2-4; clone_size: many; v_call: TRBV15; d_call: TRBD2; cdr3_nt: TGTGCCACCAGCAGGTTAGCGGGAGGGGCCAAAAACATTCAGTACTTC; cdr3_aa: CATSRLAGGAKNIQYF
j_call: TRBJ1-1; clone_size: many; v_call: TRBV29-1; d_call: NA; cdr3_nt: TGCAGCGTTGAGGCGGCAACCCCTAACACTGAAGCTTTCTTT; cdr3_aa: CSVEAATPNTEAFF
j_call: TRBJ2-7; clone_size: many; v_call: TRBV14; d_call: NA; cdr3_nt: NA; cdr3_aa: CASSHEWGAGIPYF
j_call: TRBJ1-5; clone_size: many; v_call: TRBV12-3/TRBV12-4; d_call: NA; cdr3_nt: TGTGCCAGCAGTCCCCGATCGGGGGGCCCTCAGCCCCAGCATTTT; cdr3_aa: CASSPRSGGPQPQHF
j_call: TRBJ1-5; clone_size: many; v_call: TRBV29-1; d_call: NA; cdr3_nt: TGCAGCGTTGGAGGGGGTAGGGATCAGCCCCAGCATTTT; cdr3_aa: CSVGGGRDQPQHF
j_call: TRBJ1-5; clone_size: many; v_call: TRBV28; d_call: TRBD1; cdr3_nt: TGTGCCAGCAGTGGTAGGACAGGGCCCCAGCATTTT; cdr3_aa: CASSGRTGPQHF
j_call: TRBJ1-2; clone_size: many; v_call: TRBV28; d_call: NA; cdr3_nt: TGTGCCAGCAGTTTGGGAGGATACGGCTACACCTTC; cdr3_aa: CASSLGGYGYTF
j_call: TRBJ2-7; clone_size: many; v_call: TRBV18; d_call: TRBD2; cdr3_nt: TGTGCCAGCTCACTGACAGCGGGGTACGAGCAGTACTTC; cdr3_aa: CASSLTAGYEQYF
j_call: TRBJ2-3; clone_size: many; v_call: TRBV7-2; d_call: NA; cdr3_nt: TGTGCCAGCAAGCCTAGCGTGGTCACAGATACGCAGTATTTT; cdr3_aa: CASKPSVVTDTQYF
j_call: TRBJ2-3; clone_size: many; v_call: TRBV20-1; d_call: TRBD2; cdr3_nt: TGCAGTGCTAAATCCGGACTAGAGGCCTTCCGGACAGATACGCAGTATTTT; cdr3_aa: CSAKSGLEAFRTDTQYF
j_call: TRBJ2-7; clone_size: many; v_call: TRBV24-1; d_call: TRBD2; cdr3_nt: TGTGCCACCAGTGACAGGACTAGCGGAGAGCAGTACTTC; cdr3_aa: CATSDRTSGEQYF
j_call: TRBJ1-5; clone_size: many; v_call: TRBV6-5; d_call: TRBD1; cdr3_nt: TGTGCCAGCAGTCCGGACAGGCCTCTTTCTTATAGCAATCAGCCCCAGCATTTT; cdr3_aa: CASSPDRPLSYSNQPQHF
j_call: TRBJ2-3; clone_size: many; v_call: TRBV21-1; d_call: NA; cdr3_nt: TGTGCCAGCAGCGACGCGGAAAGCACAGATACGCAGTATTTT; cdr3_aa: CASSDAESTDTQYF
j_call: TRBJ1-5; clone_size: many; v_call: TRBV5-4; d_call: NA; cdr3_nt: TGTGCCAGCAGCTTGATGGGGGGGGGCCCTAGCAATCAGCCCCAGCATTTT; cdr3_aa: CASSLMGGGPSNQPQHF
j_call: TRBJ2-4; clone_size: many; v_call: TRBV30; d_call: NA; cdr3_nt: TGTGCCTGGACCTTAGCCAAAAACATTCAGTACTTC; cdr3_aa: CAWTLAKNIQYF
j_call: TRBJ2-1; clone_size: many; v_call: TRBV7-9; d_call: NA; cdr3_nt: TGTGCCAGCAGCAATACGGTTGTTGAGCAGTTCTTC; cdr3_aa: CASSNTVVEQFF
j_call: TRBJ2-1; clone_size: many; v_call: TRBV12-3/TRBV12-4; d_call: TRBD2; cdr3_nt: TGTGCCAGCAGCTTCCTAGCGGGATCCAATGAGCAGTTCTTC; cdr3_aa: CASSFLAGSNEQFF
j_call: TRBJ2-7; clone_size: many; v_call: TRBV7-8; d_call: TRBD2; cdr3_nt: TGTGCCAGCAGCCCACGGACTAGCGGCCCCTACGAGCAGTACTTC; cdr3_aa: CASSPRTSGPYEQYF
j_call: TRBJ2-1; clone_size: many; v_call: TRBV30; d_call: TRBD2; cdr3_nt: TGTGCCTGGAGAGGTAGCGGGAGTCGGGGTGAGCAGTTCTTC; cdr3_aa: CAWRGSGSRGEQFF
j_call: TRBJ2-7; clone_size: many; v_call: TRBV4-1; d_call: NA; cdr3_nt: TGCGCCAGCAGCCCGTTGTTGGGTTCCTACGAGCAGTACTTC; cdr3_aa: CASSPLLGSYEQYF
j_call: TRBJ2-5; clone_size: many; v_call: TRBV5-1; d_call: TRBD2; cdr3_nt: TGCGCCAGCAGCCTGACGACTAGCGGGACCCAAGAGACCCAGTACTTC; cdr3_aa: CASSLTTSGTQETQYF
j_call: TRBJ2-5; clone_size: few; v_call: TRBV19; d_call: NA; cdr3_nt: TGTGCCAGTAAAGTCGCGTCCCAAGAGACCCAGTACTTC; cdr3_aa: CASKVASQETQYF
j_call: TRBJ2-1; clone_size: many; v_call: TRBV3-1; d_call: TRBD2; cdr3_nt: TGTGCCAGCAGCCAAGCCCCCGGGGGGAGTCGAGGAGGTGAGCAGTTCTTC; cdr3_aa: CASSQAPGGSRGGEQFF
j_call: TRBJ1-1; clone_size: many; v_call: TRBV6-6; d_call: NA; cdr3_nt: TGTGCCAGCAGTTACGCAGAACCGAACACTGAAGCTTTCTTT; cdr3_aa: CASSYAEPNTEAFF
j_call: TRBJ2-7; clone_size: many; v_call: TRBV27; d_call: NA; cdr3_nt: TGTGCCAGCAGTGCGAACCGGGACACTTCCTACGAGCAGTACTTC; cdr3_aa: CASSANRDTSYEQYF
j_call: TRBJ1-6; clone_size: many; v_call: TRBV28; d_call: NA; cdr3_nt: TGTGCCAGCAGTTTAGCCGGCTTGGGCGGCTTCAATTCACCCCTCCACTTT; cdr3_aa: CASSLAGLGGFNSPLHF
j_call: TRBJ2-7; clone_size: many; v_call: TRBV10-1; d_call: NA; cdr3_nt: TGCGCCAGCAGCTCCGGGTTAAACTACGAGCAGTACTTC; cdr3_aa: CASSSGLNYEQYF
j_call: TRBJ2-1; clone_size: few; v_call: TRBV7-3; d_call: NA; cdr3_nt: TGTGCCAGCAGCTGGGACCAAGCCTCCTACAATGAGCAGTTCTTC; cdr3_aa: CASSWDQASYNEQFF
j_call: TRBJ2-1; clone_size: NA; v_call: TRBV20-1; d_call: TRBD2; cdr3_nt: TGCAGTGCTAATCCGGGACTAGCTAGGTACAATGAGCAGTTCTTC; cdr3_aa: CSANPGLARYNEQFF
j_call: TRBJ2-3; clone_size: many; v_call: TRBV10-3; d_call: NA; cdr3_nt: TGTGCCATCAGTGAAAGGTCAGCTCCTAGCACAGATACGCAGTATTTT; cdr3_aa: CAISERSAPSTDTQYF
j_call: TRBJ2-2; clone_size: many; v_call: TRBV12-3/TRBV12-4; d_call: NA; cdr3_nt: TGTGCCAGCAGTTTATTCTTGACTAACACCGGGGAGCTGTTTTTT; cdr3_aa: CASSLFLTNTGELFF
j_call: TRBJ1-6; clone_size: many; v_call: TRBV6-5; d_call: TRBD1; cdr3_nt: TGTGCCAGCAGTTCGACGGGACAGGCGGGTTCACCCCTCCACTTT; cdr3_aa: CASSSTGQAGSPLHF
j_call: TRBJ2-1; clone_size: many; v_call: TRBV4-1; d_call: NA; cdr3_nt: TGCGCCAGCAGCCAATTGGTCAGCGGTTCCTACAATGAGCAGTTCTTC; cdr3_aa: CASSQLVSGSYNEQFF
j_call: TRBJ1-1; clone_size: many; v_call: TRBV6-2/TRBV6-3; d_call: NA; cdr3_nt: TGTGCCAGCAGTTACTTGGGTGAAGCTTTCTTT; cdr3_aa: CASSYLGEAFF
j_call: TRBJ2-7; clone_size: many; v_call: TRBV7-2; d_call: NA; cdr3_nt: TGTGCCAGCAGCTCCGCCGCCATAGGCCACGAGCAGTACTTC; cdr3_aa: CASSSAAIGHEQYF
j_call: TRBJ1-5; clone_size: many; v_call: TRBV7-2; d_call: NA; cdr3_nt: TGTGCCAGCAGCTTAGCGGGACATAGCAATCAGCCCCAGCATTTT; cdr3_aa: CASSLAGHSNQPQHF
j_call: TRBJ2-3; clone_size: many; v_call: TRBV29-1; d_call: TRBD2; cdr3_nt: TGCAGCGTTGAAGATAGGGCGGGAGTCGCAGATACGCAGTATTTT; cdr3_aa: CSVEDRAGVADTQYF
j_call: TRBJ2-7; clone_size: NA; v_call: TRBV5-1; d_call: TRBD1; cdr3_nt: TGCGCCAGCAGCTTGGAGGGGGCGGGGACAGGCTCCTACGAGCAGTACTTC; cdr3_aa: CASSLEGAGTGSYEQYF
j_call: TRBJ2-1; clone_size: many; v_call: TRBV28; d_call: TRBD2; cdr3_nt: TGTGCCAGCAGCCCAGCGGGAGCCCCGGGCAATGAGCAGTTCTTC; cdr3_aa: CASSPAGAPGNEQFF
j_call: TRBJ2-1; clone_size: many; v_call: TRBV18; d_call: TRBD2; cdr3_nt: TGTGCCAGCTCACCGGTAAGCGGGAGAGGAGGTGAGCAGTTCTTC; cdr3_aa: CASSPVSGRGGEQFF
j_call: TRBJ1-2; clone_size: many; v_call: TRBV13; d_call: TRBD1; cdr3_nt: TGTGCCAGCAGCCTCCACAGGGGGGATGGCTACACCTTC; cdr3_aa: CASSLHRGDGYTF
j_call: TRBJ1-1; clone_size: many; v_call: TRBV29-1; d_call: NA; cdr3_nt: TGCAGCGTTTTTACGAACACTGAAGCTTTCTTT; cdr3_aa: CSVFTNTEAFF
j_call: TRBJ1-1; clone_size: many; v_call: TRBV6-1; d_call: NA; cdr3_nt: TGTGCCAGCAGTGAACATGCCAGGGGCGTGAACACTGAAGCTTTCTTT; cdr3_aa: CASSEHARGVNTEAFF
j_call: TRBJ2-2; clone_size: many; v_call: TRBV7-8; d_call: TRBD2; cdr3_nt: TGTGCCAGCAGCTTAGGGCCGGCGGGAGGGAACACCGGGGAGCTGTTTTTT; cdr3_aa: CASSLGPAGGNTGELFF
j_call: TRBJ1-1; clone_size: many; v_call: TRBV3-1; d_call: TRBD1; cdr3_nt: TGTGCCAGCAGCCAAGTGACAGGGGGCACTGAAGCTTTCTTT; cdr3_aa: CASSQVTGGTEAFF
j_call: TRBJ1-5; clone_size: many; v_call: TRBV20-1; d_call: NA; cdr3_nt: TGCAGTGCTCACAACCGACAGGTGGATAGCAATCAGCCCCAGCATTTT; cdr3_aa: CSAHNRQVDSNQPQHF
j_call: TRBJ2-7; clone_size: many; v_call: TRBV29-1; d_call: NA; cdr3_nt: TGCAGCGTCCGCCCCGGGGGCGAGTACGAGCAGTACTTC; cdr3_aa: CSVRPGGEYEQYF
j_call: TRBJ1-5; clone_size: many; v_call: TRBV20-1; d_call: TRBD1; cdr3_nt: TGCAGTGCTAGAATATTTGACAGGGACGGCAATCAGCCCCAGCATTTT; cdr3_aa: CSARIFDRDGNQPQHF
j_call: TRBJ2-7; clone_size: many; v_call: TRBV6-5; d_call: TRBD1; cdr3_nt: TGTGCCAGCAGGCGATCCCTGGACAGGGGGGTCTACGAGCAGTACTTC; cdr3_aa: CASRRSLDRGVYEQYF
j_call: TRBJ2-3; clone_size: many; v_call: TRBV7-2; d_call: TRBD2; cdr3_nt: TGTGCCAGCAGCTTAGGGCGGGAGGGCACAGATACGCAGTATTTT; cdr3_aa: CASSLGREGTDTQYF
j_call: TRBJ2-5; clone_size: many; v_call: TRBV29-1; d_call: TRBD2; cdr3_nt: TGCAGCGTTGACGGGTCTAGCGGGAGTGAGACCCAGTACTTC; cdr3_aa: CSVDGSSGSETQYF